Sequencing of this TCR beta chain was carried out in a study of blood T cell repertoires in COVID-19. In the study overall: There were acute and convalescent COVID-19 samples, and they came from the United States, Italy and Spain.

The assay was immunoSEQ multiplex PCR, and TCRdb's table has in-frame clones only and misses some. The table has roughly 150,000 clones, roughly 88% seen once; the top ten hold 6.5% to 7.5%. What was sequenced was peripheral blood. This TCR derives from a man of 80 years or more with COVID-19, enrolled during active disease.

The CDR3 DNA follows: TGTGCCAGCAGCTCCGGCAGCGGGGGGTCTAGCACAGATACGCAGTATTTT. This sequence encodes CASSSGSGGSSTDTQYF. The chain couples TRBV7-3 to TRBJ2-3; 9 bases line up with TRBD2. The junction had 8 bases not matched to a gene; V was cut back by 4 bases and J by 0 bases. The CDR3 spans 17 residues. From germline, CDR1 is SGHTA and CDR2 FQGTGA.